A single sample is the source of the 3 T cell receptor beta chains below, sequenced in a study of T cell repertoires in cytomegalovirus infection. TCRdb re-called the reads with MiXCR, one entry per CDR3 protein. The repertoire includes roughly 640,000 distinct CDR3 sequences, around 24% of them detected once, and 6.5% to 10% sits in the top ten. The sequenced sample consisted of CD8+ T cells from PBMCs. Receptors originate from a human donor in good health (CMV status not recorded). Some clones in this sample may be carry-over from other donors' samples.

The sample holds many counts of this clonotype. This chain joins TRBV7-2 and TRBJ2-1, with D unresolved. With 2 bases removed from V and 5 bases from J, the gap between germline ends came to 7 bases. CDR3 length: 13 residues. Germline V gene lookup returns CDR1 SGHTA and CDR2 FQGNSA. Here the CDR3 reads CASSLSPNNEQFF. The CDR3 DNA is TGTGCCAGCAGCTTAAGCCCGAACAATGAGCAGTTCTTC.

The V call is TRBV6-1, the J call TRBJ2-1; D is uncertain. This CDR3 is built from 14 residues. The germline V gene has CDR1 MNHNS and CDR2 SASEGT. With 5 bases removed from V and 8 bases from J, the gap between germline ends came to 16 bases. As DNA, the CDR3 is TGTGCCAGCAGTCCTAGGAGTCTGGGCGATGAGCAGTTCTTC. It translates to CASSPRSLGDEQFF.

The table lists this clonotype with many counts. The CDR3 here is CASSPQQPGTSGGTGELFF. CDR3 in DNA: TGTGCCAGCAGCCCCCAACAACCCGGGACTAGCGGGGGTACCGGGGAGCTGTTTTTT. J is TRBJ2-2 and V is TRBV7-9, with 14 bases matching TRBD2. CDR1 is SEHNR, CDR2 FQNEAQ, per germline (reference sequence). This CDR3 has 19 residues. Germline trimming cut 5 bases from V and 5 bases from J; bases unmatched to any gene: 13.